These 18 T cell receptor beta chains share one sample of origin, sequenced in a study of T cells in Graves' hyperthyroidism and ophthalmopathy. Amplified TCR beta CDR3 regions derived from RNA transcripts. First-round RT-PCR with HTBI primers amplified the TCR CDR3 region. TCRdb reprocessed the multiplex PCR reads via MiXCR and lists one record per CDR3 protein. Altogether hundreds of thousands of distinct CDR3 sequences are present, roughly 20% being singletons, with the ten largest covering over 15%. The sequenced sample consisted of blood. The receptors were sampled from a woman in her forties or fifties with Graves' hyperthyroidism that later progressed to Graves' ophthalmopathy.

The chain employs TRBV2 and TRBJ2-1; TRBD1 or TRBD2 may be the D gene (6 bases each). CDR1 is SNHLY and CDR2 is FYNNEI in the germline V gene. V was clipped by 6 bases and J by 0 bases, with 15 bases between them. This CDR3 contains 16 residues. CDR3 coding DNA: TGTGCCAGCAGCCTATTAGCGGACAGCTCCTACAATGAGCAGTTCTTC. Translating gives CASSLLADSSYNEQFF. The variable domain in full, completed from reference TRBV2 and TRBJ2-1, reads EPEVTQTPSHQVTQMGQEVILRCVPISNHLYFYWYRQILGQKVEFLVSFYNNEISEKSEIFDDQFSVERPDGSNFTLKIRSTKLEDSAMYFCASSLLADSSYNEQFFGPGTRLTVL.

This clonotype was observed many times. The chain carries TRBV20-1 and TRBJ1-6; TRBD1 aligns across 8 bases. The CDR3 has 15 amino acids. V dropped 1 base and J dropped 6; count of bases not matched to a gene: 5. Per germline, CDR1 DFQATT and CDR2 SNEGSKA (reference sequence). The CDR3 sequence: CSARVRTGFNSPLHF. The CDR3 DNA reads as TGCAGTGCTAGAGTCAGGACAGGGTTTAATTCACCCCTCCACTTT.

There are a few counts of this clonotype. V gene TRBV12-3 or TRBV12-4 combines with J gene TRBJ2-1; D may be TRBD2 (7 bases). CDR3 length equals 16 residues. Trimming left V 6 bases short and J 1 base short, with 16 bases between. CDR3 sequence reads: CASRGGAALSYNEQFF. CDR3 bases: TGTGCCAGCAGGGGGGGGGCGGCACTGTCCTACAATGAGCAGTTCTTC.

The chain carries TRBV3-1 and TRBJ2-1, with D uncertain. Between the trimmed V and J ends, which lost 0 bases and 5 bases, there was a span of 11 bases. Germline V lookup: CDR1 LGHDT, CDR2 YNNKEL (reference sequence). This CDR3 is 15 amino acids long. The CDR3 sequence is CASSQEWLGNNEQFF. In DNA, the CDR3 is TGTGCCAGCAGCCAAGAGTGGCTCGGAAACAATGAGCAGTTCTTC.

The chain's CDR3 is CASSLGRAYTGELFF. In DNA form, the CDR3 reads TGTGCCAGCAGTTTAGGGCGGGCGTACACCGGGGAGCTGTTTTTT. This chain uses TRBV12-3 or TRBV12-4 with TRBJ2-2; possible D gene TRBD2, 5 bases. The V and J ends lost 1 base and 3 bases respectively, with 9 bases between them. This CDR3 is 15 amino acids long.

This clonotype was seen many times. The genes are TRBV20-1 and TRBJ2-2; the D is unclear. The ends were cut back, 1 base at V and 6 bases at J, with 15 bases in the middle. This CDR3 is built from 15 residues. Germline-derived CDR1 and CDR2 are DFQATT and SNEGSKA (reference sequence). The chain's CDR3 is CSARGIGRSSGELFF. The CDR3 nucleotides are TGCAGTGCTAGAGGGATAGGGCGTTCATCCGGGGAGCTGTTTTTT.

This rearrangement joins TRBV5-1 to TRBJ2-5; D is possibly TRBD2 (6 bases). V was shortened by 0 bases and J by 3 bases, with 15 bases between the two germline ends. Per the germline V gene, CDR1 is SGHRS and CDR2 is YFSETQ. The CDR3 totals 16 residues. The CDR3 here is CASSLVSGGVKETQYF. CDR3 in DNA: TGCGCCAGCAGCTTGGTGTCCGGGGGAGTCAAAGAGACCCAGTACTTC.

This clonotype was picked up many times. The chain carries TRBV7-9 and TRBJ1-1; the D gene is possibly TRBD1 (5 bases). This CDR3 has 14 residues. Germline CDR1 reads SEHNR; CDR2 reads FQNEAQ (reference sequence). Trimming took 5 bases from V and 3 from J, leaving 13 bases between them. This chain's CDR3 is CASSPWGADTEAFF. The CDR3, as DNA: TGTGCCAGCAGCCCGTGGGGCGCGGACACTGAAGCTTTCTTT. The complete variable domain, with remaining parts taken from reference TRBV7-9 and TRBJ1-1, reads DTGVSQNPRHKITKRGQNVTFRCDPISEHNRLYWYRQTLGQGPEFLTYFQNEAQLEKSRLLSDRFSAERPKGSFSTLEIQRTEQGDSAMYLCASSPWGADTEAFFGQGTRLTVV.

There are a few counts of this clonotype. The CDR3 nucleotides read TGTGCCAGCACCAACGGGGCGAACCAAGAGACCCAGTACTTC. As protein: CASTNGANQETQYF. This chain connects TRBV12-3 or TRBV12-4 to TRBJ2-5, with D perhaps assigned TRBD1 or TRBD2 (5 bases each). Deletions cut 7 bases from V and 0 bases from J, with 12 bases between. The length of the CDR3 is 14 residues.

With respect to this clonotype: A much larger clone is a single base away; this may be a read error. The chain is built from TRBV20-1 and TRBJ2-1; no firm D call. There are 14 residues in the CDR3. Germline V gives CDR1 DFQATT, CDR2 SNEGSKA (reference sequence). CDR3 nucleotide sequence: TGCAGTGATAGATACATAACCCCCTCCGGTGAGCAGTTCTTC. It encodes CSDRYITPSGEQFF.

This clonotype came up many times. The chain uses TRBV5-1 and TRBJ1-1, with TRBD1 matching 7 bases. CDR3 length: 16 residues. Germline-derived CDR1 and CDR2 are SGHRS and YFSETQ. V was clipped by 3 bases and J by 0 bases; unmatched bases: 8. The chain's CDR3 is CASSSRDRYLNTEAFF. CDR3 nucleotides: TGCGCCAGCAGCTCCCGGGACAGATATCTGAACACTGAAGCTTTCTTT.

This clonotype was found a few times. The chain has TRBV24-1 and TRBJ2-1, with 7 bases aligning to TRBD2. V trimming: 5 bases; J trimming: 1 base; junction bases outside the gene matches: 1. There are 14 residues in the CDR3. Germline loops: CDR1 KGHDR, CDR2 SFDVKD. The CDR3 region is CATSAGRSYNEQFF. CDR3 in DNA: TGTGCCACCAGTGCCGGGAGGTCCTACAATGAGCAGTTCTTC.

This clonotype was counted at least ten times. The gene calls are TRBV13 and TRBJ2-5, with 7 bases aligning to TRBD2. Losses at the gene ends were 6 bases for V and 5 bases for J; bases not matched to a gene: 12. The germline CDR1 and CDR2 sequences are PRHDT and FYEKMQ (reference sequence). This CDR3 comprises 15 residues. The CDR3 nucleotides are TGTGCCAGCAGAGTCGGGGGGTCGAACCTGGAGACCCAGTACTTC. The encoded protein is CASRVGGSNLETQYF. Complete variable domain (other parts from reference TRBV13 and TRBJ2-5): AAGVIQSPRHLIKEKRETATLKCYPIPRHDTVYWYQQGPGQDPQFLISFYEKMQSDKGSIPDRFSAQQFSDYHSELNMSSLELGDSALYFCASRVGGSNLETQYFGPGTRLLVL.

The CDR3 DNA is TGCGCCAGCAGCCAAGCCCCGTCCTACGAGCAGTACTTC. Its translation: CASSQAPSYEQYF. The chain recombines TRBV4-1 with TRBJ2-7; D uncertain. V lost 1 base to trimming and J lost 1 base, with 5 bases between them. The CDR3 is 13 amino acids. Germline V gene lookup returns CDR1 MGHRA and CDR2 YSYEKL.

This clonotype was seen many times. The V and J genes are TRBV7-9 and TRBJ1-5; 7 bases line up with TRBD1. The CDR3 covers 13 residues. CDR1 and CDR2 (germline): SEHNR, FQNEAQ (reference sequence). V shed 2 bases and J 11 bases; nucleotides not matched to a gene: 6. The DNA for the CDR3 is TGTGCCAGCAGCTTAACTTCGGACAGGTCCCAGCATTTT. Its translation is CASSLTSDRSQHF.

This chain uses TRBV24-1 with TRBJ1-1; no clear D. Between the trimmed V and J ends, which lost 5 bases and 1 base, there was a span of 13 bases. The CDR3 is 15 amino acids. Germline CDR1 and CDR2: KGHDR and SFDVKD. Here the CDR3 reads CATSGGGRGNTEAFF. CDR3 nucleotide sequence: TGTGCCACCAGTGGGGGTGGGCGGGGGAACACTGAAGCTTTCTTT.

The chain employs TRBV20-1 and TRBJ2-3; 13 nucleotides agree with TRBD2. Germline assignment: CDR1 DFQATT and CDR2 SNEGSKA (reference sequence). CDR3 length equals 16 residues. Trimming cost V 4 bases and J 4 bases; bases outside gene matches: 8. This chain's CDR3 is CSATQTSGGGADTQYF. CDR3 nucleotide sequence: TGCAGTGCTACCCAAACTAGCGGGGGGGGGGCAGATACGCAGTATTTT.

The table lists this clonotype with many counts. V gene TRBV30 combines with J gene TRBJ2-7, with 7 positions matching TRBD2. V shed 5 bases and J 1 base; nucleotides not matched to a gene: 5. This CDR3 contains 13 residues. Germline V lookup: CDR1 GTSNPN, CDR2 SVGIG (reference sequence). CDR3 nucleotides: TGTGCCTGGTGTTCGGGGGGTTCCTACGAGCAGTACTTC. It encodes CAWCSGGSYEQYF.